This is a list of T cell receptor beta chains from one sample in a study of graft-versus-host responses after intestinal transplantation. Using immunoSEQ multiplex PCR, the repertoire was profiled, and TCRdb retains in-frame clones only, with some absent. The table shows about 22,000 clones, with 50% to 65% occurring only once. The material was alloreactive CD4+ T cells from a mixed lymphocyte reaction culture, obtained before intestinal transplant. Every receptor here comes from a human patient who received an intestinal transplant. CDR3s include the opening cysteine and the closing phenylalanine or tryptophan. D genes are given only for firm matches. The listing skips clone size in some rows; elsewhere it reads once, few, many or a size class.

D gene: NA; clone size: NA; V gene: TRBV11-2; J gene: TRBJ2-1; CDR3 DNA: TGTGCCAGCAGCTCGACAGGACACCGGTGGGATGAGCAGTTCTTC; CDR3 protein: CASSSTGHRWDEQFF
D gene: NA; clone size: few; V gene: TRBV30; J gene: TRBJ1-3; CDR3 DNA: TGTGCCTGGAGCCAGGGGAACTCTGGAAACACCATATATTTT; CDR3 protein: CAWSQGNSGNTIYF
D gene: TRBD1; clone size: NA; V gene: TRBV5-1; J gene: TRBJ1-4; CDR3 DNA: TGCGCCAGCAGCGAGGGGGCGCCTAATGAAAAACTGTTTTTT; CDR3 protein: CASSEGAPNEKLFF
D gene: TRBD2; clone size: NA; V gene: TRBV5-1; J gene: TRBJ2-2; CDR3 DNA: TGCGCCAGCAATGGGTTGAACAGCGGGAGTACCGGGGAGCTGTTTTTT; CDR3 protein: CASNGLNSGSTGELFF
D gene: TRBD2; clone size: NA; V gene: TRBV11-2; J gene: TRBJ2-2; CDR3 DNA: TGTGCCAGCAGCAGACTAGCGGGTCACACCGGGGAGCTGTTTTTT; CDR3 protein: CASSRLAGHTGELFF
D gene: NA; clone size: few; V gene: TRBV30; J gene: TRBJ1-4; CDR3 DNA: TGTGCCTGCGACCAGGGGTTCGGGGCAACTAATGAAAAACTGTTTTTT; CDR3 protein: CACDQGFGATNEKLFF
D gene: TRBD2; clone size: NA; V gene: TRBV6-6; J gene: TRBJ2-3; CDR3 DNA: TGTGCCAGCAGTTACTCGGTAGCGGGATTCACAGATACGCAGTATTTT; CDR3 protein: CASSYSVAGFTDTQYF
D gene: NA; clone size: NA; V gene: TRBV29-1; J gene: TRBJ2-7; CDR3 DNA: TGCAGCGTTGCTGCAGGGGTTAGGTCCTACGAGCAGTACTTC; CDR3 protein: CSVAAGVRSYEQYF
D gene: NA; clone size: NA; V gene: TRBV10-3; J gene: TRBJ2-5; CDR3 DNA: TGTGCCATCAGTGAGTACAGGGAAGGGTCCCAGTACTTC; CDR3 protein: CAISEYREGSQYF
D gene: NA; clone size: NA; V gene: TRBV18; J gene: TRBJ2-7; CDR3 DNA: TGTGCCAGCTCACACTACACCGGGACACCCAACGAGCAGTACTTC; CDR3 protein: CASSHYTGTPNEQYF
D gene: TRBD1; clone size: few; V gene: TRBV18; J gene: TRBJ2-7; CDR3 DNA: TGTGCCAGCTCACCGTGGGACAGGGCATACGAGCAGTACTTC; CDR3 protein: CASSPWDRAYEQYF
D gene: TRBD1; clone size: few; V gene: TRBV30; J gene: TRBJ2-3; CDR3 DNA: TGTGCCTGGTCGACAGGGACAGATACGCAGTATTTT; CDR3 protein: CAWSTGTDTQYF
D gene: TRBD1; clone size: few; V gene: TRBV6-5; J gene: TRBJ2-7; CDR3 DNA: TGTGCCAGCAGTTACGACAGGGCCCCATCCTACGAGCAGTACTTC; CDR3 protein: CASSYDRAPSYEQYF
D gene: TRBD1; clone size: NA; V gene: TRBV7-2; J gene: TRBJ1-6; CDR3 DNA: TGTGCCAGCAGCCGCGGGACAGGGGTCGAGGGTTCACCCCTCCACTTT; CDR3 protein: CASSRGTGVEGSPLHF
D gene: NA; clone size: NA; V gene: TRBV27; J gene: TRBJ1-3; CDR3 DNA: TGTGCCAGCCGACCTACAGGGATCTCTGGAAACACCATATATTTT; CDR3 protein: CASRPTGISGNTIYF
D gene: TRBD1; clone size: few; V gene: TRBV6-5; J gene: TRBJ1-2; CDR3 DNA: TGTGCCAGCACCAGGACAGGGTATGGCTACACCTTC; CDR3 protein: CASTRTGYGYTF
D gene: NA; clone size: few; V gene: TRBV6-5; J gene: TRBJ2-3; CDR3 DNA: TGTGCCAGCAGTTACTCGACCCCTGGGGGAGGCGATACGCAGTATTTT; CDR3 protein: CASSYSTPGGGDTQYF
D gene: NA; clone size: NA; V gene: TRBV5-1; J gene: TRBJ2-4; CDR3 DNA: TGCGCCAGCAGCTACAGCCGTAACATTCAGTACTTC; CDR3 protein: CASSYSRNIQYF
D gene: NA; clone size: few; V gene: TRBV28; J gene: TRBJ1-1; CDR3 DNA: TGTGCCAGCAGTTTTGAGGGAAAAGTTGAAGCTTTCTTT; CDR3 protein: CASSFEGKVEAFF
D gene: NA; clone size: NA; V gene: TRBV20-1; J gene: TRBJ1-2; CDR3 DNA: TGCAGTGCTAGGGAGGGTGGCGGCTACACCTTC; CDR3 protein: CSAREGGGYTF
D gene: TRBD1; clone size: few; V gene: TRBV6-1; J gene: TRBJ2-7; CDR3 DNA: TGTGCCAGCAGTTGGACAGGTCGAGGCTTGCAGTACTTC; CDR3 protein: CASSWTGRGLQYF
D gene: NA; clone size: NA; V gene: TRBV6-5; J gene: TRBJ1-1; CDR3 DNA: TGTGCCAGCAGCTATTCCTTCGGGATCACTGAAGCTTTCTTT; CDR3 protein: CASSYSFGITEAFF
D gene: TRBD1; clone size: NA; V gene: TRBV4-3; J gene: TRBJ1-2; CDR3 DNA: TGCGCCAGCAGCCGGGCGACAATGACAGGGATCTATGGCTACACCTTC; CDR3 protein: CASSRATMTGIYGYTF
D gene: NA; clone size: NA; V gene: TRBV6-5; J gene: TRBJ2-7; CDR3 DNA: TGTGCCAGCGTTGGAGGGCCCGGCGAGCAGTACTTC; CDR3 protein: CASVGGPGEQYF